This T cell receptor beta chain derives from a study of blood T cell repertoires in COVID-19 (dated by TCRdb to the early 2020s). With respect to the entire study: Collaborator samples came from the United States, Italy and Spain and covered acute and convalescent phases of COVID-19. The material from the prospective study consisted of cDNA or gDNA derived from T cells, B-cell-depleted T cells, or PBMCs. The dataset comprised deeply sampled blood TCRbeta repertoires from subjects exposed to, actively infected with, or recovered from COVID-19. The repertoires were released in a freely available public database meant as a resource for research on the immune response to SARS-CoV-2. The samples were drawn from the first 160 participants of the ongoing ImmuneRACE study and from 950 to 1,500 subjects provided by 6 global collaborators. The sample metadata nearly always contained a de-identified subject ID, COVID-19 status, age in years and sex. Where available, HLA class I and class II types were taken from metadata supplied by the sample provider and were not determined by assay-based typing.

A remark on this clone: This clone's antigen is unknown. Nothing much larger sits one base from this clone, and base qualities are not available.

The immunoSEQ Assay, a bias-controlled multiplex PCR, was used to amplify TCRbeta CDR3 regions from genomic DNA. In the original analysis: The number of nucleated cells in each sample was estimated from the amplification of reference gene primers within the assay. To quantify the absolute abundance of each unique TCRbeta CDR3 rearrangement, sequence reads were collapsed and filtered. For each sample, productive Simpson clonality was calculated as the square root of Simpson's diversity index over productive rearrangements. TCRdb re-hosts the immuneACCESS table, in-frame sequences only. Its copies lack some clones; in the studies checked, an unresolved V gene accounts for under half of them, and the cause for the rest is not known. V, J and clone size are taken as reported in that table, and D and trimming were inferred from the DNA itself. Present in this sample are some 450,000 clones, 88% of which were seen just once. The ten largest account for over 9.5% of the sample.

Paper-wide results and their limitations: The quantity of clinical and demographic metadata differed by source and by participant and was supplied without curation.

Trimming at the junction amounts to 3 bases on V and 5 bases on J, and the germline ends lie 22 bases apart. Including cysteine and phenylalanine, the CDR3 has 17 amino acids. Only CDR3 DNA is held: 51 bases, read in frame from base 1. The germline V gene (reference sequence) sets CDR1 to SEHNR and CDR2 to FQNEAQ. At one collaborating source in Seattle, patients were enrolled during active infection and were followed longitudinally through the course of disease. Collaborating institutions collected whole blood in K2EDTA tubes following their own protocols. Collaborator samples were shipped for TCRbeta analysis as frozen whole blood, isolated PBMCs, or DNA extracted from either sample type.

The TCR sequence derives from a woman aged 45-65 years with COVID-19, enrolled during active disease. The sequencing input was peripheral blood. The V and J genes are TRBV7-9 and TRBJ1-2; the D segment could be TRBD1, given 5 matching bases. DNA sequence: TGTGCCAGCAGCTTCTCCTTAGGTATCAGGGAGGATTATGGCTACACCTTC. The resulting protein is CASSFSLGIREDYGYTF. The full variable domain, with segments outside the CDR3 supplied by the reference TRBV7-9 and TRBJ1-2 proteins, appears as DTGVSQNPRHKITKRGQNVTFRCDPISEHNRLYWYRQTLGQGPEFLTYFQNEAQLEKSRLLSDRFSAERPKGSFSTLEIQRTEQGDSAMYLCASSFSLGIREDYGYTFGSGTRLTVV.